This record concerns one T cell receptor beta chain sequence. The data were obtained in a study of blood T cell repertoires in COVID-19. Whole-study context: Sites across the United States, Italy and Spain contributed samples from acute and convalescent COVID-19. Nucleic acid was either cDNA or gDNA, and it came from T cells, B-cell-depleted T cells, or PBMCs.

TCRdb keeps only in-frame clones here, not all; method: immunoSEQ multiplex PCR. The data contain 300,000 to 400,000 clones, 85% to 90% of them singletons. Participants were aged about 18 to 89 years, lived in 25 or so US areas, and enrolled virtually. Participants had their cohort set by participant-reported clinical history. What was sequenced was PBMCs or T cells enriched from blood (not recorded which). This sequence was found in a woman younger than 30 who had recovered from COVID-19.

CDR3 amino acids: CASSVGGNQPQHF. The CDR3 nucleotides are TGTGCCAGCTCAGTAGGCGGAAATCAGCCCCAGCATTTT. This chain joins TRBV18 and TRBJ1-5; D gene ambiguous. Trimming stripped 5 bases from V and 4 bases from J, with 9 bases between. The CDR3 has 13 amino acids. From germline, CDR1 is KGHSH and CDR2 LQKENI.